This T cell receptor (beta chain) comes out of a study of T-cell reconstitution after alpha-beta-depleted transplantation in children. Unique molecular identifiers were built into the TCRbeta library. MiXCR, applied by TCRdb to the PCR reads, yields one record per CDR3 protein. The table includes some 490,000 distinct CDR3 sequences, around 13% detected once. This clonotype was counted at least ten times. The CDR3 consists of 12 residues. V was trimmed by 8 bases and J by 7 bases, leaving 10 bases between them. Per germline, CDR1 KGHDR and CDR2 SFDVKD. This receptor was taken from a human donor who donated a stem cell graft to a child with combined immunodeficiency. Source: PBMCs from the stem cell graft donor, taken from the stem cell graft. The chain carries TRBV24-1 and TRBJ2-2; D gene unclear. In nucleotides, the CDR3 is TGTGCCACCATGGAGATTGGCGGGGAGCTGTTTTTT. Its translation is CATMEIGGELFF.